This TCR beta chain emerged from a study of technical replicates of blood from a few donors. Looked up from germline, CDR1 is SQVTM and CDR2 is ANQGSEA. This CDR3 is built from 13 residues. The V segment lost 7 bases and the J segment 8 bases; nucleotides outside the gene matches: 10. Using immunoSEQ multiplex PCR, the repertoire was profiled, and TCRdb retains in-frame clones only, with some absent. The sample yields about 88,000 clones, around 94% seen once. V usage is TRBV29-1 and J usage is TRBJ1-2, with 10 nucleotides matching TRBD1. This clonotype originated in a human donor in good health. The sequencing input was T cells isolated from PBMCs. This CDR3 is CSAPTGGAPGYTF. The CDR3 nucleotides read TGCAGCGCCCCGACAGGGGGCGCGCCCGGCTACACCTTC.